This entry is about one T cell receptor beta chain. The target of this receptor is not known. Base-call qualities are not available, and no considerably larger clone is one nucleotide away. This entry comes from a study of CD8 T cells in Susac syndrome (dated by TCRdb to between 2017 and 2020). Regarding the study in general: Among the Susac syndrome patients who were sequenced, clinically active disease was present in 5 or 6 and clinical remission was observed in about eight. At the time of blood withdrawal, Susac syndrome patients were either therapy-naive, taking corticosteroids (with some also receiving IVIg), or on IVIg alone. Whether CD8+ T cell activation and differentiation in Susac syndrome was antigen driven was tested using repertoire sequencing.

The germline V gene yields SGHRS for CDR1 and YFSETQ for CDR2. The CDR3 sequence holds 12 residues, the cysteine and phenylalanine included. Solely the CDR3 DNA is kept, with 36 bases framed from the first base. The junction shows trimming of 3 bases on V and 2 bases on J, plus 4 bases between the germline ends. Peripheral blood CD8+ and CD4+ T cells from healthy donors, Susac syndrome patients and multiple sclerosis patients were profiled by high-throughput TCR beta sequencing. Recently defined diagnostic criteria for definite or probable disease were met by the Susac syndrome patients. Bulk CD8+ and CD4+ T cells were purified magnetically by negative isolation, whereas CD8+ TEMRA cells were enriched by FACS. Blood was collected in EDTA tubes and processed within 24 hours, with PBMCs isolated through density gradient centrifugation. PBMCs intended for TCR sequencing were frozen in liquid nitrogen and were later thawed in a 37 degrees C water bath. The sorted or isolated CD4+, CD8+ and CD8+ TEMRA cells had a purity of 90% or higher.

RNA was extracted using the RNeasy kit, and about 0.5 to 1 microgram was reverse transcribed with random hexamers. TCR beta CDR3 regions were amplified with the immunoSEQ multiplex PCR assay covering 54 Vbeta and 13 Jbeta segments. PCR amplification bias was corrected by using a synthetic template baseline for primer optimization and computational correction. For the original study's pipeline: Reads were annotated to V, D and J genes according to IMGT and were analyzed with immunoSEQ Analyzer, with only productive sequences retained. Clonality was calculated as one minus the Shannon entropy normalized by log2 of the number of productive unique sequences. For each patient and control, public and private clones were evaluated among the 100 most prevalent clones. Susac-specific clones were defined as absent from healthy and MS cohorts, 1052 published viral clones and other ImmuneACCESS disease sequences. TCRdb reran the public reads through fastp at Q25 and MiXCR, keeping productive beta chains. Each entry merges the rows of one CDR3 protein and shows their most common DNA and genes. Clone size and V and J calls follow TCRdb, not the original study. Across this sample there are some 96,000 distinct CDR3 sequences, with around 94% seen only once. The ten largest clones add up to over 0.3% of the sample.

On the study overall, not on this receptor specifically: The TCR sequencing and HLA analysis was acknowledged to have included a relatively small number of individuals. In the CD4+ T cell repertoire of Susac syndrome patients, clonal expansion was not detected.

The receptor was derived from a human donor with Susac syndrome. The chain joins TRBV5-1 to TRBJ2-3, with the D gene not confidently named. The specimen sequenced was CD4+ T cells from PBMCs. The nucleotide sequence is TGCGCCAGCAGCTGGGACACAGATACGCAGTATTTT. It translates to CASSWDTDTQYF. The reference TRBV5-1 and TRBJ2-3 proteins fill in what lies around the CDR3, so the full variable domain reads KAGVTQTPRYLIKTRGQQVTLSCSPISGHRSVSWYQQTPGQGLQFLFEYFSETQRNKGNFPGRFSGRQFSNSRSEMNVSTLELGDSALYLCASSWDTDTQYFGPGTRLTVL.